Reported below is one T cell receptor (beta chain). This sample was included in a study of patients and donors after allogeneic stem cell transplantation. V shed 3 bases and J shed 2 bases, with 9 bases lying between them. The CDR3 totals 14 residues. The germline gives CDR1 ENHRY, CDR2 SYGVKD. One entry per CDR3 protein results from TCRdb running MiXCR on the RT-PCR reads. This table has some 880,000 distinct CDR3 sequences, under 20% appearing once. The sequencing input was blood, either unsorted or a sorted T cell fraction (not recorded which). This chain joins TRBV10-3 and TRBJ2-3; D not resolved. This TCR came from a human donor who was either an allogeneic HSCT recipient or a stem cell or donor lymphocyte infusion donor (not recorded which). It is not recorded whose cells these are; they may come from a transplant donor. This CDR3 is CAISDVADTDTQYF. CDR3 DNA: TGTGCCATCAGTGACGTGGCCGACACAGATACGCAGTATTTT.